This is a list of T cell receptor beta chains from one sample in a study of OX40 agonist ivuxolimab in advanced cancers. The table came from immunoSEQ multiplex PCR; TCRdb's copy has only in-frame clones and leaves some out. Of under 20,000 clones listed, less than 85% are singletons. Here the sequenced sample was CD4+ or CD8+ T cells sorted from blood, taken in a trial of the OX40 agonist ivuxolimab. Every receptor here comes from an adult with an advanced solid tumor such as melanoma, head and neck, liver or kidney cancer. Both conserved end residues are trimmed from each CDR3.

V	J	CDR3
TRBV4-3	TRBJ1-4	ASSLSGLTEKLF
TRBV4-1	TRBJ1-3	ASSQVVTSGNTIY
TRBV30	TRBJ1-2	AWSIADYYGYT
TRBV25-1	TRBJ1-2	ASSESFIRQGNGGYT
TRBV27	TRBJ2-7	ASSLSITYEQY
TRBV5-1	TRBJ1-1	ASSSFHTGSTEAF
TRBV7-2	TRBJ2-7	ASSHLGNGYEQY
TRBV5-4	TRBJ2-5	ASSLEVLETQY
TRBV4-1	TRBJ2-1	ASSQDRSGAEQF
TRBV27	TRBJ2-7	ASSPRRSSYEQY
TRBV10-2	TRBJ1-1	ASSESLYQVEAF
TRBV27	TRBJ2-1	ASRTRLHNEQF
TRBV9	TRBJ1-5	ASSAGTASNQPQH
TRBV4-3	TRBJ2-7	ASSSGLAYEQY
TRBV27	TRBJ2-1	ASSLGGGARNEQF
TRBV9	TRBJ1-2	ASSVEDLSSPNYGYT
TRBV11-2	TRBJ1-4	ASTEGGGANEKLF
TRBV6-1	TRBJ1-3	ASSTDYGTTIY
TRBV6-6	TRBJ1-2	ASSWGTGGYGYT
TRBV7-2	TRBJ2-7	ASTRGPDRFSYEQY
TRBV28	TRBJ1-5	ASSWGQGNQPQH
TRBV7-2	TRBJ2-2	ASSGPATGELF
TRBV6-6	TRBJ2-7	ASSDFTYEQY
TRBV9	TRBJ1-1	ASSAFGTGDTEAF